This T cell receptor beta chain comes out of a study of blood T cells in healthy people across ages. Study conclusions and caveats: Unsorted PBMCs prevented conclusive naive versus antigen-experienced comparison. Higher diversity and more naive CD4+ cells were features of long-lived donors, compared to aged donors.

The sample holds many counts of this clonotype. No antigen is known for it. A second 7 to 11 cycle PCR used barcoded and J-beta primers. MiXCR, applied by TCRdb to the 5' RACE reads, yields one record per CDR3 protein. The sample consists of some 1.4 million distinct CDR3 sequences, 40% to 50% of them appearing once. Sequenced material: blood. This receptor was obtained from a young woman in good health.

CDR3 region: CSVADRGLSYEQYF. CDR3 sequence (DNA): TGCAGCGTTGCCGACAGGGGGCTTTCCTACGAGCAGTACTTC. The chain links TRBV29-1 to TRBJ2-7, with 10 bases identical to TRBD1. CDR3 length: 14 residues. V lost 4 bases to trimming and J lost 1 base; unmatched junction nucleotides: 4. In germline, CDR1 is SQVTM, CDR2 ANQGSEA.